Each of the 7 T cell receptor beta chains below was sequenced from the same sample in a study of yellow fever vaccine responses in identical twins. A single record per CDR3 protein comes from TCRdb applying MiXCR to the RT-PCR reads. The table has 1,100 or so distinct CDR3 sequences, 84% seen once. Sequenced material: T cells from blood (PBMCs), unsorted or a sorted subset (not recorded which), taken before or after yellow fever vaccination (not recorded which). The receptor source for this set is a female donor who received the yellow fever vaccine.

This clonotype is a singleton in its sample. The chain is built from TRBV11-1 and TRBJ2-1; TRBD1 matches at 7 bases. Germline assignment: CDR1 SGHAT and CDR2 FQDESV (reference sequence). Germline trimming cut 5 bases from V and 4 bases from J; bases unmatched to any gene: 14. The CDR3 covers 17 residues. The CDR3 DNA is TGTGCCAGCAGCCCAAAGACGCCGGGACAGAGATACAATGAGCAGTTCTTC. Translating gives CASSPKTPGQRYNEQFF.

This clonotype showed up just once. This chain joins TRBV11-1 and TRBJ2-3; D gene unclear. CDR1 and CDR2 from the germline V gene are SGHAT and FQDESV (reference sequence). The CDR3 is 15 amino acids. Trimming stripped 0 bases from V and 0 bases from J, with 7 bases between. DNA of the CDR3: TGTGCCAGCAGCTTAGCTCGTTCTAGCACAGATACGCAGTATTTT. Amino acids: CASSLARSSTDTQYF. Together with reference TRBV11-1 and TRBJ2-3, the CDR3 gives the full variable domain: EAEVAQSPRYKITEKSQAVAFWCDPISGHATLYWYRQILGQGPELLVQFQDESVVDDSQLPKDRFSAERLKGVDSTLKIQPAELGDSAMYLCASSLARSSTDTQYFGPGTRLTVL.

This clonotype occurred a few times. This chain joins TRBV11-1 and TRBJ1-5; no firm D call. Germline V CDR1 and CDR2: SGHAT, FQDESV (reference sequence). V was cut by 5 bases and J by 2 bases, with 13 bases left in between. CDR3 length equals 15 residues. The CDR3 loop is CASSPPGVGNQPQHF. In nucleotides, the CDR3 is TGTGCCAGCAGCCCGCCGGGAGTGGGCAATCAGCCCCAGCATTTT.

The chain is built from TRBV5-5 and TRBJ1-3; weak D call: TRBD1 (6 bases). The CDR3 consists of 13 residues. Germline values: CDR1 SGHKS, CDR2 YYEKEE (reference sequence). V was shortened by 3 bases and J by 9 bases, with 13 bases between the two germline ends. CDR3 sequence: CASSSETGLTIYF. The CDR3 DNA follows: TGTGCCAGCAGCTCCGAAACAGGGCTCACCATATATTTT. The full variable domain, in which reference TRBV5-5 and TRBJ1-3 provide the parts outside the CDR3, is DAGVTQSPTHLIKTRGQQVTLRCSPISGHKSVSWYQQVLGQGPQFIFQYYEKEERGRGNFPDRFSARQFPNYSSELNVNALLLGDSALYLCASSSETGLTIYFGEGSWLTVV.

This clonotype was seen more than once but under ten times. The gene calls are TRBV15 and TRBJ1-2; unclear D gene. Germline V lookup: CDR1 LNHNV, CDR2 YYDKDF (reference sequence). With 7 bases removed from V and 4 bases from J, the gap between germline ends came to 19 bases. CDR3 length: 15 amino acids. CDR3 residues: CATTEEGGSIYGYTF. The CDR3 region has the DNA TGTGCCACCACCGAAGAGGGCGGGAGTATCTATGGCTACACCTTC.

The chain carries TRBV11-1 and TRBJ2-5; D ambiguous. This CDR3 has 13 residues. Germline CDR1 reads SGHAT; CDR2 reads FQDESV (reference sequence). Trimming pared 2 bases from V and 5 bases from J, leaving 9 bases between. The CDR3 reads CASSLLPSETQYF. Written as DNA, the CDR3 is TGTGCCAGCAGCTTATTACCGAGTGAGACCCAGTACTTC.

The V gene is TRBV10-3, the J gene TRBJ1-5; D is uncertain. The CDR3 has 13 residues. Trimming took off 3 bases at V and 7 bases at J, with 10 bases between the two ends. The germline V gene has CDR1 ENHRY and CDR2 SYGVKD. The CDR3 sequence is CAISEDRDQPQHF. The CDR3 DNA reads TGTGCCATCAGTGAAGACCGAGACCAGCCCCAGCATTTT.